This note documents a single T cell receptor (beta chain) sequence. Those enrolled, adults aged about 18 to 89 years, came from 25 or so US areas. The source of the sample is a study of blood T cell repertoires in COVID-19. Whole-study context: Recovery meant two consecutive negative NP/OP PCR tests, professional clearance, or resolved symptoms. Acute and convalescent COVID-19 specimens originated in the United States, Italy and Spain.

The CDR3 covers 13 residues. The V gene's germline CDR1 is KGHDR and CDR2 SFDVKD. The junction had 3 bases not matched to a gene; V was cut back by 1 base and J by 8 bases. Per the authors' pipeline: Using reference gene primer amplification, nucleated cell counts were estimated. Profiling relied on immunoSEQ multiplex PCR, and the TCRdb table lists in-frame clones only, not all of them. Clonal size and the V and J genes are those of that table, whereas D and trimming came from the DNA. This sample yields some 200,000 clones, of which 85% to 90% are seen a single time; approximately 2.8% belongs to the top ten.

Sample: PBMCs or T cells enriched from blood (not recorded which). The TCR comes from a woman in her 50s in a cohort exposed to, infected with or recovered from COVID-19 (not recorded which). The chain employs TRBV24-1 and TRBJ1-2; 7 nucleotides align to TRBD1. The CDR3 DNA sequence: TGTGCCACCAGTGATTTCCGGGACAGAGGCTACACCTTC. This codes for CATSDFRDRGYTF.